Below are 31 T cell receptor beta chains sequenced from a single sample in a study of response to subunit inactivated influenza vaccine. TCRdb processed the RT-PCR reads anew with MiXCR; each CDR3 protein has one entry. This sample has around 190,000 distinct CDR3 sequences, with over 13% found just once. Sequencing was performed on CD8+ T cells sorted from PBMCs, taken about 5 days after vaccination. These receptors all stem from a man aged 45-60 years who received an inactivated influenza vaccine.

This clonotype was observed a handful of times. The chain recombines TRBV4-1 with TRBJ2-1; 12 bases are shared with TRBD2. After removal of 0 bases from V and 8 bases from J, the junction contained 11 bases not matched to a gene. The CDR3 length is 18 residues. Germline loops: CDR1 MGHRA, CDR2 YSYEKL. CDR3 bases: TGCGCCAGCAGCCAAGATGAAGTGACTAGCGGGGGCCTCTATGAGCAGTTCTTC. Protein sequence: CASSQDEVTSGGLYEQFF.

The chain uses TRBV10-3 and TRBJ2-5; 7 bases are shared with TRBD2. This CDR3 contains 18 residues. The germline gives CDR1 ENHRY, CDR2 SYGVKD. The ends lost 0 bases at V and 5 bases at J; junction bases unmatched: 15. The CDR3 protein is CAISESKRSGPFQETQYF. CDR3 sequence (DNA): TGTGCCATCAGTGAGTCCAAGCGTAGCGGGCCTTTCCAGGAGACCCAGTACTTC.

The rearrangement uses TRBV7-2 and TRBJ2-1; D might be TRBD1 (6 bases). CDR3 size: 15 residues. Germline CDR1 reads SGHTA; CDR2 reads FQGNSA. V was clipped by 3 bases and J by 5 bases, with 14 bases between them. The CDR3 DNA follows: TGTGCCAGCAGCTTGCACGGGACACTTAACAATGAGCAGTTCTTC. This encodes CASSLHGTLNNEQFF.

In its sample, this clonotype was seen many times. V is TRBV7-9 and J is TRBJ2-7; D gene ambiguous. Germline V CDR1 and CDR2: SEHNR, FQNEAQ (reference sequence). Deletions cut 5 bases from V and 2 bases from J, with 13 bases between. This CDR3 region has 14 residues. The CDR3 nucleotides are TGTGCCAGCAGCAAAGACTGGAATCCCTACGAGCAGTACTTC. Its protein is CASSKDWNPYEQYF. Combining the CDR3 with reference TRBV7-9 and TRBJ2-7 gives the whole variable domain DTGVSQNPRHKITKRGQNVTFRCDPISEHNRLYWYRQTLGQGPEFLTYFQNEAQLEKSRLLSDRFSAERPKGSFSTLEIQRTEQGDSAMYLCASSKDWNPYEQYFGPGTRLTVT.

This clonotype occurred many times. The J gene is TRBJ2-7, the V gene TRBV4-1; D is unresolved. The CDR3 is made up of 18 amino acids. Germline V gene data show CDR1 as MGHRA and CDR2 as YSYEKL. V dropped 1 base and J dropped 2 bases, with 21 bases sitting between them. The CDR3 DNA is TGCGCCAGCAGCCAAGTTCTATCTTCGGCAGTTCCAGCCTACGAGCAGTACTTC. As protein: CASSQVLSSAVPAYEQYF.

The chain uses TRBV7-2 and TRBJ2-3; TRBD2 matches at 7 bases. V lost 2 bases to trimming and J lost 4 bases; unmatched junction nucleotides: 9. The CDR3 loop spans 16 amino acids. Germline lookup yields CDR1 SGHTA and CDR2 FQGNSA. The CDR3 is CASSLFSGTTADTQYF. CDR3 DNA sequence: TGTGCCAGCAGCTTATTTTCCGGGACTACAGCAGATACGCAGTATTTT.

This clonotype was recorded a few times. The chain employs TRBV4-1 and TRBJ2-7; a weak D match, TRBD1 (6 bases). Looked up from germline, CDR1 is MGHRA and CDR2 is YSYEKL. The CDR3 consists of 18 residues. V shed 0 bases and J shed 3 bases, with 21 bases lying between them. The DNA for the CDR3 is TGCGCCAGCAGCCAAGAGCCCCTCACAGGGTCCCTCTACTACGAGCAGTACTTC. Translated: CASSQEPLTGSLYYEQYF.

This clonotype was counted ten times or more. CDR3 bases: TGTGCCAGCAGTTCAGCGGTCTCTAGCACAGATACGCAGTATTTT. This translates into CASSSAVSSTDTQYF. This chain joins TRBV12-3 or TRBV12-4 and TRBJ2-3, with a possible D match to TRBD2 (5 bases). The CDR3 is 15 residues long. The V end lost 4 bases, the J end lost 0 bases, and 11 bases lay between the germline ends.

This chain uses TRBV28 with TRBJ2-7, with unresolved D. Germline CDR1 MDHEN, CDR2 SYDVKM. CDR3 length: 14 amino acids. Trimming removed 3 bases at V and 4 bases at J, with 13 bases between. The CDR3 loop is CASSFRPERYEQYF. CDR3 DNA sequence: TGTGCCAGCAGTTTTCGCCCGGAAAGATACGAGCAGTACTTC.

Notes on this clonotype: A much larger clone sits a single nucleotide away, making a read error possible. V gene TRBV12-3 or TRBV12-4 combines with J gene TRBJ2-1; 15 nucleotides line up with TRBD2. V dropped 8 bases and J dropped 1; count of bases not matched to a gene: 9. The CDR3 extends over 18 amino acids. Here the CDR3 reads CASCPGLAGGLSYNEQFF. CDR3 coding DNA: TGTGCCAGCTGTCCGGGACTAGCGGGAGGTCTGTCCTACAATGAGCAGTTCTTC.

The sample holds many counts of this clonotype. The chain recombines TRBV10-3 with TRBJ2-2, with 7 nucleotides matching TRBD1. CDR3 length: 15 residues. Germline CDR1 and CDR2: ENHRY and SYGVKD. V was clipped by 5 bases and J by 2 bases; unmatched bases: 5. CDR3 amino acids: CAISMTGPNTGELFF. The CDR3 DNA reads TGTGCCATCAGTATGACAGGGCCCAACACCGGGGAGCTGTTTTTT.

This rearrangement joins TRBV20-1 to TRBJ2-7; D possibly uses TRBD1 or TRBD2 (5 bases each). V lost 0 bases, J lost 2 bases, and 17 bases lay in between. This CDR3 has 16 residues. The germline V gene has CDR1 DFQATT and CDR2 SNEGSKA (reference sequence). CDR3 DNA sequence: TGCAGTGCTAGAGATCTTGTGGGGGAGCTCGCCTACGAGCAGTACTTC. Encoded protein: CSARDLVGELAYEQYF.

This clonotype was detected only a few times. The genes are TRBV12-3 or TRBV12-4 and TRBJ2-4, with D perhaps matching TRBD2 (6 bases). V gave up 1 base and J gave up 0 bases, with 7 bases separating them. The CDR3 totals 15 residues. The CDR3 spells CASSLGGLAKNIQYF. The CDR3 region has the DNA TGTGCCAGCAGTTTAGGGGGACTAGCCAAAAACATTCAGTACTTC.

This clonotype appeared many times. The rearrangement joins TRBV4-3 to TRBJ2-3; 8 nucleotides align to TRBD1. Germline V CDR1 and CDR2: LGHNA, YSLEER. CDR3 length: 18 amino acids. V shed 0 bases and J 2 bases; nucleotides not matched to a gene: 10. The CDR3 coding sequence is TGCGCCAGCAGCCAAGATCGGTGGACAGGGCGCCCCACAGATACGCAGTATTTT. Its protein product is CASSQDRWTGRPTDTQYF.

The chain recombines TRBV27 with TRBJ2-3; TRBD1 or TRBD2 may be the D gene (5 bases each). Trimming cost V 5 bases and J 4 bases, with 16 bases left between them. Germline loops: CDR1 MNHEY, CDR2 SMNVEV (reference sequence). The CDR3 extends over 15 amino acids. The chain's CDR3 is CASSPQLGAADTQYF. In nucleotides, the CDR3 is TGTGCCAGCAGTCCACAACTAGGGGCGGCAGATACGCAGTATTTT.

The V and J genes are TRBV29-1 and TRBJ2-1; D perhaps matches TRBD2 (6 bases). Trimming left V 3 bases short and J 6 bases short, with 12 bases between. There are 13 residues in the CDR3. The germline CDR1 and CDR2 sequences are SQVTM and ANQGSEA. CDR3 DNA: TGCAGCGTTGAGGGGGGTCACAGCAATGAGCAGTTCTTC. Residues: CSVEGGHSNEQFF.

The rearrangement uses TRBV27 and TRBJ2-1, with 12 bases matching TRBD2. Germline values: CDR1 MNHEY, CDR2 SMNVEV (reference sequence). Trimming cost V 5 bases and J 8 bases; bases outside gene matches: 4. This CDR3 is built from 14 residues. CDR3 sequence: CASSPWTSGDEQFF. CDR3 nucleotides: TGTGCCAGCAGTCCTTGGACTAGCGGGGATGAGCAGTTCTTC.

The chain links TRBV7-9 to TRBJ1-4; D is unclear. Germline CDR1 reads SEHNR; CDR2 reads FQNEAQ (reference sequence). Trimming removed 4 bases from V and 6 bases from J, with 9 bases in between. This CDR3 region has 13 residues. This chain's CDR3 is CASSSPLDEKLFF. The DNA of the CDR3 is TGTGCCAGCAGCTCCCCCCTGGATGAAAAACTGTTTTTT.

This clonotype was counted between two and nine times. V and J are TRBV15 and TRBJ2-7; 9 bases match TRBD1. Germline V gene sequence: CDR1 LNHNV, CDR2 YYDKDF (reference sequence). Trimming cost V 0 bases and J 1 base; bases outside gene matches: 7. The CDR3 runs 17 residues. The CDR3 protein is CATSRDPNRGPSYEQYF. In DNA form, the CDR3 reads TGTGCCACCAGCAGAGACCCGAACAGGGGGCCTTCCTACGAGCAGTACTTC.

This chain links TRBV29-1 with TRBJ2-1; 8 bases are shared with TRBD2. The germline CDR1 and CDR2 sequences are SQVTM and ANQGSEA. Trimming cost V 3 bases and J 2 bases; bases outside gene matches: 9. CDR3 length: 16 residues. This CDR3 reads CSVERSSGVTYNEQFF. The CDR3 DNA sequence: TGCAGCGTTGAGCGTAGTAGCGGGGTCACCTACAATGAGCAGTTCTTC.

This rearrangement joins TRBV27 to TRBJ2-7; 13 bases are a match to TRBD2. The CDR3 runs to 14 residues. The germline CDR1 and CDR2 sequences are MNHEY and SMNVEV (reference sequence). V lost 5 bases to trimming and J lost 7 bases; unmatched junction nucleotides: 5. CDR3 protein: CASSPGTSGVEQYF. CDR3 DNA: TGTGCCAGCAGTCCCGGGACTAGCGGGGTTGAGCAGTACTTC.

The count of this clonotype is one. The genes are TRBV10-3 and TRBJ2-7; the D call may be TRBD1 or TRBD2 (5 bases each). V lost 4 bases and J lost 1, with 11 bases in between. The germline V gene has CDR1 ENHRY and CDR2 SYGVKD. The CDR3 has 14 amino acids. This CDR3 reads CAISGGFSSYEQYF. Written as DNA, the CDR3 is TGTGCCATCAGTGGGGGGTTCAGTTCCTACGAGCAGTACTTC.

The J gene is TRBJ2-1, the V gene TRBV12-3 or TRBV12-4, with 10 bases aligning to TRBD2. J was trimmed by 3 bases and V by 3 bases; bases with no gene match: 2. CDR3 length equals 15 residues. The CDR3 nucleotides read TGTGCCAGCAGTTTTGGACTAGCGGTCTACAATGAGCAGTTCTTC. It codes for CASSFGLAVYNEQFF.

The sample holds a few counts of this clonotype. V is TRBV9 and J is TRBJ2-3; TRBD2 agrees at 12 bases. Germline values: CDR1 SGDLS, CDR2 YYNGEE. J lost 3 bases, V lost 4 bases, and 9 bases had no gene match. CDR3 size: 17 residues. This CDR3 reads CASSLEGTSGYTDTQYF. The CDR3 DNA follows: TGTGCCAGCAGCCTAGAGGGGACTAGCGGGTATACAGATACGCAGTATTTT.

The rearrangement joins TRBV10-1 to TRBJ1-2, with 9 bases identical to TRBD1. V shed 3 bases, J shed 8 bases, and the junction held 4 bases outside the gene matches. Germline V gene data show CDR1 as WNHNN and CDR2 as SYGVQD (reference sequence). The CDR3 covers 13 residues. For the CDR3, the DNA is TGCGCCAGCAGTGAAGGGACAGGGCTCGGCTACACCTTC. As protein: CASSEGTGLGYTF.

Written as DNA, the CDR3 is TGTGCCAGCAGTTTATGGACAGGGGTCACAGATACGCAGTATTTT. Amino acid sequence: CASSLWTGVTDTQYF. V is TRBV28 and J is TRBJ2-3; 8 nucleotides align to TRBD1. CDR1 MDHEN and CDR2 SYDVKM come from the germline V gene. V lost 0 bases and J lost 2; bases outside the gene matches: 1. This CDR3 has 15 residues.

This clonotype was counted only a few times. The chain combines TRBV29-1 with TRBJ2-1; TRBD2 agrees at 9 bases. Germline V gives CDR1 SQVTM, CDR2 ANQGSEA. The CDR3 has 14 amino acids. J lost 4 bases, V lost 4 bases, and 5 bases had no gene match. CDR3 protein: CSVGPSGVYNEQFF. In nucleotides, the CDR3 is TGCAGCGTTGGCCCTAGCGGGGTGTACAATGAGCAGTTCTTC.

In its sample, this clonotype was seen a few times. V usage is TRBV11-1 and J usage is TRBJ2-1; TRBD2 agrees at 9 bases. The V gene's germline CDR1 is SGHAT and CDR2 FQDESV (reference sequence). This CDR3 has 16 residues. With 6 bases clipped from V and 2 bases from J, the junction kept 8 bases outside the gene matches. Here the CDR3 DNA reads TGTGCCAGCAGTTTAAGACTAGCGGTTCCCTACAATGAGCAGTTCTTC. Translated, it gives CASSLRLAVPYNEQFF.

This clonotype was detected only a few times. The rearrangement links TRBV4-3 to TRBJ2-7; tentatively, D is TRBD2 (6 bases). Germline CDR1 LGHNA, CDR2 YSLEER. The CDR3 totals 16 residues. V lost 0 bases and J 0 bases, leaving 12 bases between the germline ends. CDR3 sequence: CASSQDLGGFSYEQYF. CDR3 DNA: TGCGCCAGCAGCCAAGATCTAGGAGGGTTCTCCTACGAGCAGTACTTC.

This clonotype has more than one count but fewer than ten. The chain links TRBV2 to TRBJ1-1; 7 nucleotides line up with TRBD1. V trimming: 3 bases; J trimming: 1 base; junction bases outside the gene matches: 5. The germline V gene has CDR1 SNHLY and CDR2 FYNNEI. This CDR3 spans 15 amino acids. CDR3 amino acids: CASSEAGGRNTEAFF. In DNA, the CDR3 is TGTGCCAGCAGTGAGGCAGGGGGGAGGAACACTGAAGCTTTCTTT.

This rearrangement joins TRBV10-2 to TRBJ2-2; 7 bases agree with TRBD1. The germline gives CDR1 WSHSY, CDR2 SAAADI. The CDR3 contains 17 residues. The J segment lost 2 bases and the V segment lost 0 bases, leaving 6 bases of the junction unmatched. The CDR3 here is CASSESPGQINTGELFF. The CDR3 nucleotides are TGCGCCAGCAGTGAGTCACCGGGACAGATTAACACCGGGGAGCTGTTTTTT.